Listed here is a single T cell receptor (beta chain). Authors' processing steps: For nucleated cells, counts were estimated from reference gene primer amplification. Assay used: immunoSEQ multiplex PCR; TCRdb lists only in-frame clones, some missing. The V and J calls and clone size were taken over from that table, and D and trimming were inferred from the DNA. The table lists some 340,000 clones, about four fifths of them singletons. This record comes from a study of blood T cell repertoires in COVID-19. Study-wide background: The study drew acute and convalescent COVID-19 samples from the United States, Italy and Spain. In each case, the material was cDNA or gDNA derived from T cells, B-cell-depleted T cells, or PBMCs.

The CDR3 spans 13 residues. The trim removed 5 bases at V and 3 bases at J, leaving 4 bases unmatched. CDR1 is SGHVS and CDR2 is FNYEAQ in the germline V gene. The chain combines TRBV7-6 with TRBJ2-7, with 7 positions matching TRBD1. The clonotype was recovered from a man younger than 40 with active or convalescent COVID-19. Input material: peripheral blood. In nucleotides, the CDR3 is TGTGCCAGCAGCCCACAGGGGCTCTACGAGCAGTACTTC. It encodes CASSPQGLYEQYF.